The 27 T cell receptor beta chains given below trace back to one sample, sequenced in a study of molecular identifiers for immune sequencing clone quantification. TCRdb reprocessed the PCR reads via MiXCR and lists one record per CDR3 protein. The data contain approximately 680,000 distinct CDR3 sequences, roughly 23% of them singletons. The sequenced sample was naive CD8+ T cells from blood, with Jurkat cell RNA spiked in. Subset in this sample: FACS-sorted CD8+CD4-CCR7+CD45RA+ naive T cells. The receptors were sampled from a human donor in good health. Some libraries in this study had Jurkat cell RNA spiked in.

The chain joins TRBV6-5 to TRBJ2-4; D possibly matches TRBD1 or TRBD2 (5 bases each). The CDR3 runs to 13 residues. Trimming took off 6 bases at V and 8 bases at J, with 14 bases between the two ends. The germline V gene has CDR1 MNHEY and CDR2 SVGAGI. CDR3 sequence reads: CASSPGPADIQYF. The CDR3 DNA is TGTGCCAGCAGCCCGGGACCTGCGGACATTCAGTACTTC.

This clonotype was seen at least ten times. The chain recombines TRBV14 with TRBJ2-2; 9 bases align to TRBD2. Germline V gives CDR1 SGHDN, CDR2 FVKESK. V trimming: 4 bases; J trimming: 6 bases; junction bases outside the gene matches: 6. CDR3 length: 15 residues. The CDR3 bases are TGTGCCAGCAGCCTACCCGGGACTAGCTCCGGGGAGCTGTTTTTT. The encoded protein is CASSLPGTSSGELFF.

The rearrangement joins TRBV12-3 or TRBV12-4 to TRBJ1-1, with D unclear. Trimming stripped 5 bases from V and 0 bases from J, with 13 bases between. This CDR3 contains 15 residues. In DNA form, the CDR3 reads TGTGCCAGCAGTAATTACAGCCTCCTGAACACTGAAGCTTTCTTT. Its translation is CASSNYSLLNTEAFF.

This clonotype has a count of ten or more. The chain couples TRBV12-5 to TRBJ2-1, with 7 positions matching TRBD1. Germline V gives CDR1 LGHNT, CDR2 FRNRAP. The V segment lost 6 bases and the J segment 4 bases; nucleotides outside the gene matches: 3. This CDR3 spans 13 amino acids. This CDR3 reads CASGPGQYNEQFF. The CDR3 DNA follows: TGTGCTAGTGGCCCGGGACAGTACAATGAGCAGTTCTTC. Using reference TRBV12-5 and TRBJ2-1 for the parts outside the CDR3, the full variable domain is DARVTQTPRHKVTEMGQEVTMRCQPILGHNTVFWYRQTMMQGLELLAYFRNRAPLDDSGMPKDRFSAEMPDATLATLKIQPSEPRDSAVYFCASGPGQYNEQFFGPGTRLTVL.

This clonotype showed up many times. The chain is built from TRBV4-1 and TRBJ1-1; TRBD1 might be the D (5 bases). Trimming took off 2 bases at V and 3 bases at J, with 7 bases between the two ends. This CDR3 comprises 13 residues. Germline-derived CDR1 and CDR2 are MGHRA and YSYEKL. The CDR3 coding sequence is TGCGCCAGCAGCCAACAGGGTGACACTGAAGCTTTCTTT. Translating it yields CASSQQGDTEAFF.

The sample holds many counts of this clonotype. The chain joins TRBV28 to TRBJ2-7; D unclear. Germline assignment: CDR1 MDHEN and CDR2 SYDVKM. This CDR3 contains 10 residues. With 6 bases removed from V and 4 bases from J, the gap between germline ends came to 4 bases. DNA of the CDR3: TGTGCCAGCAGCGTTTACGAGCAGTACTTC. Amino acids: CASSVYEQYF. The full variable domain, its missing parts supplied by reference TRBV28 and TRBJ2-7, is DVKVTQSSRYLVKRTGEKVFLECVQDMDHENMFWYRQDPGLGLRLIYFSYDVKMKEKGDIPEGYSVSREKKERFSLILESASTNQTSMYLCASSVYEQYFGPGTRLTVT.

Concerning this clonotype: A much larger clone is a single base away; this may be a read error. The chain carries TRBV5-3 and TRBJ2-3; 11 nucleotides agree with TRBD2. TRBV5-3 is classed as an ORF, of uncertain function. V dropped 8 bases and J dropped 2; count of bases not matched to a gene: 7. The CDR3 runs to 15 residues. This CDR3 reads CASHTSGGPTDTQYF. In DNA, the CDR3 is TGTGCCAGCCATACTAGCGGGGGCCCCACAGATACGCAGTATTTT.

The sample holds many counts of this clonotype. The V and J genes are TRBV16 and TRBJ2-6; no reliable D call. Trimming took 2 bases from V and 6 from J, leaving 11 bases between them. The CDR3 contains 15 residues. CDR1 KGHSY and CDR2 FQNENV come from the germline V gene. CDR3 DNA: TGTGCCAGCAGCCAAGTCACATTAACGGCCAACGTCCTGACTTTC. Protein product: CASSQVTLTANVLTF.

J is TRBJ1-1 and V is TRBV7-9; 9 bases fit TRBD1. Germline lookup yields CDR1 SEHNR and CDR2 FQNEAQ (reference sequence). Unmatched junction bases numbered 8, after V lost 3 bases and J lost 3 bases. This CDR3 is 16 amino acids long. CDR3 nucleotides: TGTGCCAGCAGCTTCGACAGGGGGAGCCCAGACACTGAAGCTTTCTTT. It codes for CASSFDRGSPDTEAFF. The full variable domain, rest sourced from reference TRBV7-9 and TRBJ1-1, is DTGVSQNPRHKITKRGQNVTFRCDPISEHNRLYWYRQTLGQGPEFLTYFQNEAQLEKSRLLSDRFSAERPKGSFSTLEIQRTEQGDSAMYLCASSFDRGSPDTEAFFGQGTRLTVV.

The CDR3 DNA is TGTGCCAGCAGCCAAGGCGGTCTGGGGGGATACTACGAGCAGTACTTC. It is translated as CASSQGGLGGYYEQYF. The J gene is TRBJ2-7, the V gene TRBV3-1, with a possible D match to TRBD2 (6 bases). V was pared by 1 base and J by 3 bases, with 16 bases between. This CDR3 has 16 residues. Germline V gene data show CDR1 as LGHDT and CDR2 as YNNKEL (reference sequence).

The CDR3: CANLSGGELFF. The CDR3 nucleotides are TGTGCCAACCTATCCGGCGGGGAGCTGTTTTTT. The J gene is TRBJ2-2, the V gene TRBV19; D gene ambiguous. The CDR3 totals 11 residues. Trimming pared 10 bases from V and 7 bases from J, leaving 10 bases between. The germline V gene has CDR1 LNHDA and CDR2 SQIVND (reference sequence).

This clonotype was seen many times. J is TRBJ2-5 and V is TRBV19; the D is unclear. From germline, CDR1 is LNHDA and CDR2 SQIVND (reference sequence). Between the trimmed V and J ends, which lost 5 bases and 3 bases, there was a span of 13 bases. The CDR3 consists of 14 residues. The CDR3: CASSPAEPEETQYF. In nucleotides, the CDR3 is TGTGCCAGTAGTCCTGCTGAGCCGGAAGAGACCCAGTACTTC.

This clonotype was seen many times. The gene calls are TRBV20-1 and TRBJ1-5, with D possibly matching TRBD1 (6 bases). CDR1 and CDR2 (germline): DFQATT, SNEGSKA (reference sequence). The V end lost 5 bases, the J end lost 7 bases, and 24 bases lay between the germline ends. The CDR3 has 16 residues. CDR3 loop: CSAPTRGDPSVQPQHF. The CDR3 DNA follows: TGCAGTGCTCCCACCAGGGGTGACCCATCGGTACAGCCCCAGCATTTT.

The V gene is TRBV20-1, the J gene TRBJ2-3; a possible D gene is TRBD2 (5 bases). The germline V gene has CDR1 DFQATT and CDR2 SNEGSKA (reference sequence). Deletions cut 4 bases from V and 2 bases from J, with 16 bases between. The CDR3 extends over 15 amino acids. The CDR3 bases are TGCAGTGCTACGGGAAAGCACCTAAACACAGATACGCAGTATTTT. Its translation is CSATGKHLNTDTQYF.

This clonotype was seen repeatedly, ten times or more. The rearrangement joins TRBV27 to TRBJ1-4; 10 bases are shared with TRBD1. With V trimmed by 3 bases and J by 2 bases, 6 bases remained unmatched. CDR3 length equals 17 residues. The germline gives CDR1 MNHEY, CDR2 SMNVEV (reference sequence). CDR3 region: CASSFTGTGVTNEKLFF. The CDR3 DNA sequence: TGTGCCAGCAGTTTCACCGGGACAGGGGTCACTAATGAAAAACTGTTTTTT.

The chain employs TRBV4-3 and TRBJ1-5, with D perhaps TRBD1 (5 bases). From germline, CDR1 is LGHNA and CDR2 YSLEER. Trimming removed 0 bases at V and 2 bases at J, with 8 bases between. CDR3 length: 15 amino acids. The CDR3 region has the DNA TGCGCCAGCAGCCAAGATAGGACACGCAATCAGCCCCAGCATTTT. Translating it yields CASSQDRTRNQPQHF.

This clonotype was found a few times. V is TRBV19 and J is TRBJ1-1, with a weak D call TRBD1 (6 bases). V gave up 11 bases and J gave up 11 bases, with 27 bases separating them. The CDR3 extends over 14 amino acids. Germline CDR1 reads LNHDA; CDR2 reads SQIVND (reference sequence). The CDR3 sequence is CAAKVQGSTPEAFF. The CDR3 DNA reads as TGTGCCGCTAAAGTGCAGGGGTCCACCCCAGAGGCTTTCTTT.

Of note for this clonotype: Sequence at one end of the junction differs from germline and may be a read error. The CDR3 here is CASSLDFTEAFF. The CDR3 DNA is TGTGCCAGCAGCTTGGACTTCACTGAAGCTTTCTTT. The chain joins TRBV5-3 to TRBJ1-1; no reliable D call. TRBV5-3 is reported as an ORF; its role is uncertain. The CDR3 covers 12 residues.

This clonotype turned up a few times. The V and J genes are TRBV6-5 and TRBJ2-5; D is perhaps TRBD2 (5 bases). V dropped 0 bases and J dropped 7 bases, with 18 bases sitting between them. The CDR3 runs 16 residues. CDR1 is MNHEY, CDR2 SVGAGI, per germline. The CDR3: CASSYSTSAQAGTQYF. The DNA of the CDR3 is TGTGCCAGCAGTTACTCGACTTCGGCGCAGGCGGGGACCCAGTACTTC.

This clonotype was observed a handful of times. The chain couples TRBV19 to TRBJ2-3; no clear D gene. Trimming pared 1 base from V and 5 bases from J, leaving 7 bases between. The V gene's germline CDR1 is LNHDA and CDR2 SQIVND (reference sequence). This CDR3 spans 13 amino acids. CDR3 sequence: CASSIVPQDTQYF. CDR3 DNA sequence: TGTGCCAGTAGTATAGTACCCCAAGATACGCAGTATTTT.

This clonotype was observed many times. The V call is TRBV4-1, the J call TRBJ2-7; D possibly uses TRBD1 or TRBD2 (5 bases each). V lost 4 bases and J lost 4, with 14 bases in between. This CDR3 contains 14 residues. The germline V gene has CDR1 MGHRA and CDR2 YSYEKL. Here the CDR3 reads CASSLGTQMYEQYF. The CDR3 DNA is TGCGCCAGCAGCCTAGGGACCCAGATGTACGAGCAGTACTTC.

The chain joins TRBV20-1 to TRBJ2-1; D is uncertain. V lost 3 bases and J 0 bases, leaving 12 bases between the germline ends. This CDR3 has 15 amino acids. Germline V gene sequence: CDR1 DFQATT, CDR2 SNEGSKA (reference sequence). The CDR3 protein is CSASVVGFSYNEQFF. DNA for the CDR3: TGCAGTGCTAGTGTTGTCGGGTTCTCCTACAATGAGCAGTTCTTC.

Many counts were recorded for this clonotype. V is TRBV7-2 and J is TRBJ1-1, with D tentatively TRBD1 (5 bases). The CDR3 runs to 15 residues. Trimming took 4 bases from V and 2 from J, leaving 14 bases between them. Looked up from germline, CDR1 is SGHTA and CDR2 is FQGNSA. CDR3 coding DNA: TGTGCCAGCAGCTCGCTGACAGAGCTAAACACTGAAGCTTTCTTT. Translation: CASSSLTELNTEAFF.

Notes on this clonotype: This sequence may be a read error, since a much larger clone differs from it by one base. The V and J genes are TRBV30 and TRBJ2-3, with 13 bases identical to TRBD2. The V and J ends lost 3 bases and 4 bases, in that order; junction bases with no gene match: 7. Germline V CDR1 and CDR2: GTSNPN, SVGIG (reference sequence). CDR3 size: 16 residues. The CDR3, as DNA: TGTGCCTGGAGCCTACTAGCGGGGGGGCCCGCAGATACGCAGTATTTT. It codes for CAWSLLAGGPADTQYF.

This clonotype came up many times. The gene calls are TRBV29-1 and TRBJ1-4, with D perhaps matching TRBD1 (5 bases). This CDR3 is built from 14 residues. Trimming left V 5 bases short and J 4 bases short, with 14 bases between. Germline CDR1 is SQVTM and CDR2 is ANQGSEA. The CDR3 here is CSVLDRVYNEKLFF. CDR3 DNA: TGCAGCGTTTTAGACAGAGTCTATAATGAAAAACTGTTTTTT.

This clonotype came up once. A much larger clone sits a single nucleotide away, making a read error possible. This chain links TRBV20-1 with TRBJ2-3; D gene ambiguous. Trimming took off 6 bases at V and 0 bases at J, with 19 bases between the two ends. This CDR3 region has 16 residues. Germline assignment: CDR1 DFQATT and CDR2 SNEGSKA (reference sequence). The CDR3, as DNA: TGCAGTGCGCCGTATACCCCCGACCCTAGCACAGATACGCAGTATTTT. It encodes CSAPYTPDPSTDTQYF.

This clonotype was recorded many times. The rearrangement links TRBV13 to TRBJ2-3, with D unclear. This CDR3 region has 14 residues. CDR1 PRHDT and CDR2 FYEKMQ come from the germline V gene (reference sequence). V was cut by 5 bases and J by 2 bases, with 11 bases left in between. The chain's CDR3 is CASSRERPTDTQYF. The CDR3 region has the DNA TGTGCCAGCAGCCGCGAAAGGCCCACAGATACGCAGTATTTT.